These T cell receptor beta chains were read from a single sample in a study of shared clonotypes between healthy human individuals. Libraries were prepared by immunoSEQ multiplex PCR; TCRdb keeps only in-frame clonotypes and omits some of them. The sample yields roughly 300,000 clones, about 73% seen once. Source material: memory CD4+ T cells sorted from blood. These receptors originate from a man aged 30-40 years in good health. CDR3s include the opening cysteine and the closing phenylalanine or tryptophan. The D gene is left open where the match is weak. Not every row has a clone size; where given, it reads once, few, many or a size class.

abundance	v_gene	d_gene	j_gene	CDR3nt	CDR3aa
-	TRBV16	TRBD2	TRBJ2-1	TGTGCCAGCAGCCAAGGGCTAGCGGGGTATTACAATGAGCAGTTCTTC	CASSQGLAGYYNEQFF
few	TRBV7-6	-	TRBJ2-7	TGTGCCAGCAGCCCGGGACACAAACTCTACGAGCAGTACTTC	CASSPGHKLYEQYF
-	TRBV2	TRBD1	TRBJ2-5	TGTGCCAGCAGTGTACGGACAGGGACCCTCCCTAATGGAGAGACCCAGTACTTC	CASSVRTGTLPNGETQYF
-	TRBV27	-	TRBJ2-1	TGTGCCAGCAGTTGGGGTGGGCCAGATGAGCAGTTCTTC	CASSWGGPDEQFF
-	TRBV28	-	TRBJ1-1	TGTGCCAGCAGTCGGACGGACTTAATACTGAACACTGAAGCTTTCTTT	CASSRTDLILNTEAFF
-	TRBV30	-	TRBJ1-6	TGTGCCTGGAGTGTACTATCTTCACCCCTCCACTTT	CAWSVLSSPLHF
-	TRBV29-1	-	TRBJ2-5	TGCAGCGTTGGTGGCCGGAACCAAGAGACCCAGTACTTC	CSVGGRNQETQYF
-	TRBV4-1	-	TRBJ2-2	TGCGCCAGCAGCCAAGAGGGTCGGACAGCCTACACCGGGGAGCTGTTTTTT	CASSQEGRTAYTGELFF
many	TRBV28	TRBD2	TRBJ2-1	TGTGCCAGCGTAACGCGGGAGGGGGGCTACAATGAGCAGTTCTTC	CASVTREGGYNEQFF
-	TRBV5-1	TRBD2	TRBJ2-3	TGCGCCAGCAGCTTGAGTCTAGCGGGGATCGCTAGCACAGATACGCAGTATTTT	CASSLSLAGIASTDTQYF
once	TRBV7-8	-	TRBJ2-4	TGTGCCAGCAGCCCGGGTGATGGCATTCAGTACTTC	CASSPGDGIQYF
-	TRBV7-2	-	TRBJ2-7	TGTGCCAGCAGCTTATACACGGAGTCCTACGAGCAGTACTTC	CASSLYTESYEQYF
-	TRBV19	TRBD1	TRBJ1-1	TGTGCCAGTAGTCGGGACAGGGGACCTGAAGCTTTCTTT	CASSRDRGPEAFF
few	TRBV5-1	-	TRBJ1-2	TGCGCCAGCAGCTTTTCACCGGGCCTCGTTTTGGGCACCTTC	CASSFSPGLVLGTF
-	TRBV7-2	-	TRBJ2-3	TGTGCCAGCGCGCCGGTAGACGTCAGCACAGATACGCAGTATTTT	CASAPVDVSTDTQYF
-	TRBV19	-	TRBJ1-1	TGTGCCAGTAGCCCGGGACCGAAAGCTGAAGCTTTCTTT	CASSPGPKAEAFF
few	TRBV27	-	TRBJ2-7	TGTGCCAGCAGTCCCCGAGGTTCCTACGAGCAGTACTTC	CASSPRGSYEQYF
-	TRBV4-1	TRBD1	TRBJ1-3	TGCGCCAGCAGCCAAGTACAGGGGAACACCATATATTTT	CASSQVQGNTIYF
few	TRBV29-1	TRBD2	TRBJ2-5	TGCAGCGTTGCTACTAGCGGGATTGAGACCCAGTACTTC	CSVATSGIETQYF
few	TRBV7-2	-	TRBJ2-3	TGTGCCAGCAGCCGTGACAGTAGCACAGATACGCAGTATTTT	CASSRDSSTDTQYF
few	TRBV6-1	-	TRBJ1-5	TGTGCCAGCAGTGAACAGGGAGCTGTTGCGCCCCAGCATTTT	CASSEQGAVAPQHF
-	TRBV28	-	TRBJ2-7	TGTGCCAGCAGTTTACCCGCCTACGAGCAGTACTTC	CASSLPAYEQYF
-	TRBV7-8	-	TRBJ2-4	TGTGCCAGCAGCGAGGGACAACGCATTCAGTACTTC	CASSEGQRIQYF
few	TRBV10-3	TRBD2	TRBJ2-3	TGTGCCATCAGGGTACCTAGCGGGAGCACAGATACGCAGTATTTT	CAIRVPSGSTDTQYF
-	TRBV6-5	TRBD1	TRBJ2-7	TGTGCCAGCAGGCTAACAGGGGGCGGATCCTACGAGCAGTACTTC	CASRLTGGGSYEQYF
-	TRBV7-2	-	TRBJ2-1	TGTGCCAGCAGCCCGGACCCTTGGGGTTACAATGAGCAGTTCTTC	CASSPDPWGYNEQFF
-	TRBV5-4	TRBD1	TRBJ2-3	TGTGCCAGCAGCCAGGGACAGGGGGTCCTGGGGCAGTATTTT	CASSQGQGVLGQYF